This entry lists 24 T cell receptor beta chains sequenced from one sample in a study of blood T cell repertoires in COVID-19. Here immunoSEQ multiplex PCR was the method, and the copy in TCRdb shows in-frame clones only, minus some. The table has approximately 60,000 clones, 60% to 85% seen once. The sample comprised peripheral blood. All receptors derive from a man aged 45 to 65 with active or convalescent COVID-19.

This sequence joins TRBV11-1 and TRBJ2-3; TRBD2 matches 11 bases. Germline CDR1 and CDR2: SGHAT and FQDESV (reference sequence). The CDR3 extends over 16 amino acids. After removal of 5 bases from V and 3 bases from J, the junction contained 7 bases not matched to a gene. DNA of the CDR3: TGTGCCAGCAGCCGTGGCACTAGCGGGAGAACAGATACGCAGTATTTT. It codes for CASSRGTSGRTDTQYF.

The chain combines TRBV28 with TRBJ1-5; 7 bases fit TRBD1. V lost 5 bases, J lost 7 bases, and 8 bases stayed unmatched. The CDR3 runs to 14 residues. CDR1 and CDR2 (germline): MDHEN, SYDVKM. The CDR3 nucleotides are TGTGCCAGCAGTCATCCAGGGGGACACCAGCCCCAGCATTTT. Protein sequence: CASSHPGGHQPQHF.

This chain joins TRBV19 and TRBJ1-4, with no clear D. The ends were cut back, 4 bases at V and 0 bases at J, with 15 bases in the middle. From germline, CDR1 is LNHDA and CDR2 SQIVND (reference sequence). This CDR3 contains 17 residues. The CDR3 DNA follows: TGTGCCAGTAGTAGTATTTCCGCCTATGCAACTAATGAAAAACTGTTTTTT. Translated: CASSSISAYATNEKLFF. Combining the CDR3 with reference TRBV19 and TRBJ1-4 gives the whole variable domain DGGITQSPKYLFRKEGQNVTLSCEQNLNHDAMYWYRQDPGQGLRLIYYSQIVNDFQKGDIAEGYSVSREKKESFPLTVTSAQKNPTAFYLCASSSISAYATNEKLFFGSGTQLSVL.

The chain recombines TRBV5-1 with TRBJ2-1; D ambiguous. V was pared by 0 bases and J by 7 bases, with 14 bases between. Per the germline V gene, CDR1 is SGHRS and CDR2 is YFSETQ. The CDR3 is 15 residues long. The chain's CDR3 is CASSLEAGPWNEQFF. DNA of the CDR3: TGCGCCAGCAGCTTGGAGGCAGGCCCCTGGAATGAGCAGTTCTTC.

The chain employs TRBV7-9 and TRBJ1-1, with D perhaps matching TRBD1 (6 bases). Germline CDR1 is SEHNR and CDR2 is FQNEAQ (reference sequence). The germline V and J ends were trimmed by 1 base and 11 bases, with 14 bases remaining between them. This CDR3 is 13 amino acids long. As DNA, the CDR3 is TGTGCCAGCAGCTTAGATACCAGGGGTCGGGCTTTCTTT. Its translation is CASSLDTRGRAFF.

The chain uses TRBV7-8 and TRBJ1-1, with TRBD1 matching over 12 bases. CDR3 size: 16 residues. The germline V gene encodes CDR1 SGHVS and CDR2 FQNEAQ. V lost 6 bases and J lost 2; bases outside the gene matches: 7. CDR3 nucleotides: TGTGCCAGCAGGAGGGGACAGGGGGCGATTAACACTGAAGCTTTCTTT. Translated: CASRRGQGAINTEAFF.

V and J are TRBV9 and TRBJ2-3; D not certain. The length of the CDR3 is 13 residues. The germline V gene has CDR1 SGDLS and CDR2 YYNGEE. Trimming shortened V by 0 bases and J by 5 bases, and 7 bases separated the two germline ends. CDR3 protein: CASSVGLEDTQYF. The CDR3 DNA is TGTGCCAGCAGCGTAGGACTGGAAGATACGCAGTATTTT.

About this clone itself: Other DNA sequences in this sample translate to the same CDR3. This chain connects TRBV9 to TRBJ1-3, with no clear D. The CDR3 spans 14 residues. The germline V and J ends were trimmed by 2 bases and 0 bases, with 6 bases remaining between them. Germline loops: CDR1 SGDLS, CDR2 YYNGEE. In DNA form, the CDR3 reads TGTGCCAGCAGCGTGCAGTTCTCTGGAAACACCATATATTTT. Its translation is CASSVQFSGNTIYF.

Here the CDR3 DNA reads TGTGCCAGCAGCGTAGGGGCAGGTAGTGGCTACACCTTC. Translating gives CASSVGAGSGYTF. The chain recombines TRBV9 with TRBJ1-2; no clear D gene. V lost 0 bases to trimming and J lost 7 bases, with 10 bases between them. The CDR3 extends over 13 amino acids. Germline V CDR1 and CDR2: SGDLS, YYNGEE.

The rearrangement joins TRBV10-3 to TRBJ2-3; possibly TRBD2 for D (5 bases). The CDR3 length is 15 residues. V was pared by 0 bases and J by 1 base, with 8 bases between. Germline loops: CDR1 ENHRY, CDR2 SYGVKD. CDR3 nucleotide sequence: TGTGCCATCAGTGAGTCGCTAGCTGGCACAGATACGCAGTATTTT. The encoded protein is CAISESLAGTDTQYF.

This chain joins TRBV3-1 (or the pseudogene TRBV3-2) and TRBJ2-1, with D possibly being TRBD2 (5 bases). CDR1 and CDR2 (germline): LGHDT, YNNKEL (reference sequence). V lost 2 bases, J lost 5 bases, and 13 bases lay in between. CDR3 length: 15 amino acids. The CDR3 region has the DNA TGTGCCAGCAGCCAACTAATGACGACTAACAATGAGCAGTTCTTC. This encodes CASSQLMTTNNEQFF.

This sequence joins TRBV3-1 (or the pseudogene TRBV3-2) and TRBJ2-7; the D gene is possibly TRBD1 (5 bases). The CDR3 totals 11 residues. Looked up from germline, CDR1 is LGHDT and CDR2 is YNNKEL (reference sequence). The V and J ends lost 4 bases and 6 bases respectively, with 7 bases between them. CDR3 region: CASSRDSEQYF. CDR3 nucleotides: TGTGCCAGCAGCCGCGACAGCGAGCAGTACTTC.

CDR3 region: CASSAVLAGGGETQYF. The CDR3, as DNA: TGTGCCAGTAGTGCCGTCCTAGCGGGGGGTGGAGAGACCCAGTACTTC. V usage is TRBV19 and J usage is TRBJ2-5, with 11 bases aligning to TRBD2. This CDR3 contains 16 residues. Germline-derived CDR1 and CDR2 are LNHDA and SQIVND (reference sequence). J lost 4 bases, V lost 5 bases, and 9 bases had no gene match.

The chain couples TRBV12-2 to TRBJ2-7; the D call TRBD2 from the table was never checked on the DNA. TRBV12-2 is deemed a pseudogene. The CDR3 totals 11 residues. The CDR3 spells CASRPTSGRDF. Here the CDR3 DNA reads TGTGCAAGTCGCCCGACTAGCGGGAGGGACTTC.

CDR3 region: CASSQDVRGASPLHF. CDR3 coding DNA: TGTGCCAGCAGCCAAGATGTCAGGGGAGCGTCACCCCTCCACTTT. The V gene is TRBV4-2, the J gene TRBJ1-6; the D gene is possibly TRBD1 (6 bases). The V gene's germline CDR1 is LGHNA and CDR2 YNFKEQ. Trimming took 0 bases from V and 10 from J, leaving 13 bases between them. The CDR3 contains 15 residues.

This CDR3 is CASREETEAFF. CDR3 nucleotides: TGTGCCAGCCGAGAGGAGACTGAAGCTTTCTTT. The chain has TRBV10-3 and TRBJ1-1; D gene uncertain. This CDR3 is built from 11 residues. V lost 10 bases and J 5 bases, leaving 11 bases between the germline ends. The germline V gene encodes CDR1 ENHRY and CDR2 SYGVKD.

The CDR3 DNA is TGTGCCAGCAGTTCACTAGGAGGGGATGGTCGGTACGAGCAGTACTTC. Translating it yields CASSSLGGDGRYEQYF. The chain combines TRBV25-1 with TRBJ2-7; D is possibly TRBD2 (6 bases). Germline loops: CDR1 MGHDK, CDR2 SYGVNS. The CDR3 runs 16 residues. V lost 5 bases to trimming and J lost 4 bases, with 21 bases between them.

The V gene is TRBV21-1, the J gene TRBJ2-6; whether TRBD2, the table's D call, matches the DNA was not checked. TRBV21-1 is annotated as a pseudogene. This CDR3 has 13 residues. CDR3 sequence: CALGASGANVLTF. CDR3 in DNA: TGTGCCCTTGGAGCCTCTGGGGCCAACGTCCTGACTTTC.

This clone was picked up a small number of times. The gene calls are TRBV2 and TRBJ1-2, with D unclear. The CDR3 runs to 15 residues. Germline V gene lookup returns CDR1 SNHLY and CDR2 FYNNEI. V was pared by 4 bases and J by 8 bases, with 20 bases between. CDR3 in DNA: TGTGCCAGCAGTGTGGCTTTCGGGGAGATCGGAGGCTACACCTTC. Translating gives CASSVAFGEIGGYTF.

CDR3 protein: CASSLGQGVGEQYF. The CDR3 DNA reads TGTGCCAGCAGCTTAGGGCAGGGGGTCGGCGAGCAGTACTTC. The chain joins TRBV11-3 to TRBJ2-7; 7 bases agree with TRBD1. The trim removed 1 base at V and 6 bases at J, leaving 6 bases unmatched. Germline CDR1 and CDR2: SGHNT and YENEEA. The CDR3 spans 14 residues.

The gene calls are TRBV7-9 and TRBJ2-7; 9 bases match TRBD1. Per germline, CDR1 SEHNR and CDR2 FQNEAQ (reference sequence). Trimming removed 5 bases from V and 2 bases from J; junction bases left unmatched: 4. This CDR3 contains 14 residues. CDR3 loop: CASSDRGETYEQYF. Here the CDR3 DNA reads TGTGCCAGCAGCGACAGGGGGGAGACCTACGAGCAGTACTTC.

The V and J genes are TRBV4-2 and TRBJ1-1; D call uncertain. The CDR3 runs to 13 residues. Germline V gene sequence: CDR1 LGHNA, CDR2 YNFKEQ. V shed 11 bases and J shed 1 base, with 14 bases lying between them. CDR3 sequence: CASKLGENTEAFF. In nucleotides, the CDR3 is TGTGCCTCCAAGCTAGGAGAGAACACTGAAGCTTTCTTT.

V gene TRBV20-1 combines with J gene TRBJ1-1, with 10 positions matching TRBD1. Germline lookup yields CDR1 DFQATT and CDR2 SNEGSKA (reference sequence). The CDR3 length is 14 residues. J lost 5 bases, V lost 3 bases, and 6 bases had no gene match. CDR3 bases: TGCAGTGCTAGTACCGGGACAGGGGTGACTGAAGCTTTCTTT. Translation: CSASTGTGVTEAFF.

The CDR3 is CASSPTRQGGETQYF. The DNA for the CDR3 is TGTGCCAGCAGCCCTACACGACAGGGGGGAGAGACCCAGTACTTC. The gene calls are TRBV2 and TRBJ2-5, with 9 bases identical to TRBD1. This CDR3 has 15 amino acids. Germline values: CDR1 SNHLY, CDR2 FYNNEI. The junction had 9 bases not matched to a gene; V was cut back by 6 bases and J by 4 bases.